What follows are 29 T cell receptor beta chains derived from one specimen sequenced in a study of blood T cells in healthy people across ages. Sample-barcoded 5' priming and a J-beta primer mix drove a second PCR of roughly 7 to 11 cycles. TCRdb reprocessed the 5' RACE reads with MiXCR, giving one entry per CDR3 protein. Found here are 1 million to 1.2 million distinct CDR3 sequences, around two fifths of them singletons; the top ten hold about 12%. Sequencing was carried out using blood. The receptor set was obtained from a man aged 18 to 30 in good health.

The J gene is TRBJ2-7, the V gene TRBV10-3; 8 positions match TRBD1. This CDR3 is built from 16 residues. The V and J ends lost 2 bases and 7 bases, in that order; junction bases with no gene match: 13. CDR1 and CDR2 from the germline V gene are ENHRY and SYGVKD. The CDR3 sequence: CAISEGQGSSYNEQYF. The CDR3 nucleotides are TGTGCCATCAGTGAGGGACAGGGATCGTCCTACAATGAGCAGTACTTC.

The genes are TRBV7-9 and TRBJ1-2; D not certain. Germline V lookup: CDR1 SEHNR, CDR2 FQNEAQ (reference sequence). This CDR3 comprises 15 residues. Trimming cost V 1 base and J 0 bases, with 9 bases left between them. CDR3 in DNA: TGTGCCAGCAGCTTAGGATCCCCGACTAACTATGGCTACACCTTC. It yields the protein CASSLGSPTNYGYTF.

This rearrangement joins TRBV2 to TRBJ1-5; TRBD1 agrees at 7 bases. Germline CDR1 and CDR2: SNHLY and FYNNEI. Trimming cost V 11 bases and J 3 bases; bases outside gene matches: 10. The CDR3 contains 14 residues. The CDR3 DNA follows: TGTGCCGGTTCGAGTCAGGGGGTCAATCAGCCCCAGCATTTT. Encoded protein: CAGSSQGVNQPQHF.

The rearrangement joins TRBV6-5 to TRBJ2-3; 8 bases agree with TRBD2. The CDR3 covers 16 residues. Unmatched junction bases numbered 8, after V lost 6 bases and J lost 0 bases. Looked up from germline, CDR1 is MNHEY and CDR2 is SVGAGI. The CDR3 DNA sequence: TGTGCCAGCAGCGCGGGGGGTTTCCTCAGCACAGATACGCAGTATTTT. Its translation is CASSAGGFLSTDTQYF.

V usage is TRBV7-2 and J usage is TRBJ2-1, with D possibly TRBD2 on 5 matching bases. Germline CDR1 and CDR2: SGHTA and FQGNSA. This CDR3 is built from 15 residues. V lost 5 bases to trimming and J lost 2 bases, with 13 bases between them. In DNA, the CDR3 is TGTGCCAGCAGCCCATCGGCTAGCCCCTACAATGAGCAGTTCTTC. Amino acid sequence: CASSPSASPYNEQFF.

This clonotype came up a few times. This chain uses TRBV7-8 with TRBJ1-2; the D is unclear. The V end lost 5 bases, the J end lost 3 bases, and 13 bases lay between the germline ends. Germline CDR1 SGHVS, CDR2 FQNEAQ. The CDR3 consists of 14 residues. The CDR3 nucleotides read TGTGCCAGCAGCCCCCTTGAGGGTCACTATGGCTACACCTTC. Amino acid sequence: CASSPLEGHYGYTF.

This clonotype came up a few times. This rearrangement joins TRBV12-3 or TRBV12-4 to TRBJ1-2, with 8 bases matching TRBD1. This CDR3 has 15 residues. Trimming took 1 base from V and 3 from J; bases not matched to a gene: 4. This CDR3 is CASSLGNRGDYGYTF. In DNA, the CDR3 is TGTGCCAGCAGTTTAGGAAACAGGGGGGACTATGGCTACACCTTC.

This clonotype has just a few counts. The chain has TRBV12-3 or TRBV12-4 and TRBJ2-5; 14 nucleotides align to TRBD2. The CDR3 length is 17 residues. After removal of 3 bases from V and 2 bases from J, the junction contained 5 bases not matched to a gene. CDR3 nucleotides: TGTGCCAGCAGTTTCGGACTAGCGGGGGGTAAACAAGAGACCCAGTACTTC. Protein: CASSFGLAGGKQETQYF.

There are many counts of this clonotype. The chain couples TRBV24-1 to TRBJ1-5; D is ambiguous. CDR3 length equals 14 residues. Trimming pared 8 bases from V and 4 bases from J, leaving 14 bases between. Per the germline V gene, CDR1 is KGHDR and CDR2 is SFDVKD. CDR3 region: CATKSMDGNQPQHF. CDR3 coding DNA: TGTGCCACCAAATCGATGGACGGAAATCAGCCCCAGCATTTT.

Only a few counts were recorded for this clonotype. V and J are TRBV12-3 or TRBV12-4 and TRBJ1-1, with D uncertain. CDR3 length: 13 amino acids. V was cut by 7 bases and J by 1 base, with 10 bases left in between. CDR3 sequence: CASTSTENTEAFF. For the CDR3, the DNA is TGTGCCAGCACCTCGACGGAGAACACTGAAGCTTTCTTT.

There are a few counts of this clonotype. This chain uses TRBV4-3 with TRBJ1-4, with D unresolved. Germline lookup yields CDR1 LGHNA and CDR2 YSLEER. V was shortened by 0 bases and J by 8 bases, with 16 bases between the two germline ends. The CDR3 loop spans 16 amino acids. CDR3: CASSQEGRGREEKLFF. The DNA of the CDR3 is TGCGCCAGCAGCCAAGAAGGTCGTGGCCGAGAGGAAAAACTGTTTTTT.

The chain is built from TRBV20-1 and TRBJ2-6; the match to TRBD1 covers 8 bases. Germline V gene lookup returns CDR1 DFQATT and CDR2 SNEGSKA (reference sequence). The CDR3 runs to 19 residues. Germline trimming cut 4 bases from V and 4 bases from J; bases unmatched to any gene: 18. This CDR3 reads CSATNFRGPSSRGANVLTF. CDR3 in DNA: TGCAGTGCTACCAACTTCAGGGGGCCCTCATCGCGGGGGGCCAACGTCCTGACTTTC.

The chain employs TRBV9 and TRBJ2-1; D may correspond to TRBD1 or TRBD2 (5 bases each). Deletions cut 0 bases from V and 4 bases from J, with 11 bases between. Germline loops: CDR1 SGDLS, CDR2 YYNGEE. The CDR3 is 15 residues long. The CDR3 loop is CASSVAWGGYNEQFF. As DNA, the CDR3 is TGTGCCAGCAGCGTAGCTTGGGGCGGGTACAATGAGCAGTTCTTC.

V is TRBV4-3 and J is TRBJ2-1; the D is unclear. Germline V CDR1 and CDR2: LGHNA, YSLEER. This CDR3 contains 14 residues. Between the trimmed V and J ends, which lost 0 bases and 8 bases, there was a span of 11 bases. For the CDR3, the DNA is TGCGCCAGCAGCCAAGATCCCAGTCACGATGAGCAGTTCTTC. Its translation: CASSQDPSHDEQFF.

The rearrangement links TRBV7-9 to TRBJ2-1; D perhaps matches TRBD1 (6 bases). With 9 bases removed from V and 0 bases from J, the gap between germline ends came to 21 bases. Germline V gene sequence: CDR1 SEHNR, CDR2 FQNEAQ (reference sequence). The CDR3 is 17 residues long. CDR3 protein: CASSTKGTRSSYNEQFF. The CDR3 region has the DNA TGTGCCAGTTCGACTAAAGGGACAAGAAGCTCCTACAATGAGCAGTTCTTC.

Regarding this clonotype: A read error may account for a junction end that differs from germline. CDR3 in DNA: TGTGCCAACAGCTTACTCGGCAGGGTGACCTACAATGAGCAGGTCTTC. It translates to CANSLLGRVTYNEQVF. V usage is TRBV7-9 and J usage is TRBJ2-1; D might be TRBD1 (5 bases). The CDR3 is 16 amino acids. Germline CDR1 reads SEHNR; CDR2 reads FQNEAQ (reference sequence).

The J gene is TRBJ2-1, the V gene TRBV29-1, with D possibly matching TRBD1 (6 bases). Germline CDR1 reads SQVTM; CDR2 reads ANQGSEA. Trimming pared 4 bases from V and 5 bases from J, leaving 18 bases between. This CDR3 is built from 15 residues. Here the CDR3 DNA reads TGCAGCGTTGTGGGGACCGGACAGTTGAACAATGAGCAGTTCTTC. This sequence encodes CSVVGTGQLNNEQFF.

The table lists this clonotype with a few counts. CDR3 coding DNA: TGTGCCAGCAGCTTAGTCGATCAGGGCGGCGAGCAGTACTTC. Translated: CASSLVDQGGEQYF. The rearrangement joins TRBV7-2 to TRBJ2-7; D may be TRBD1 (5 bases). The CDR3 has 14 amino acids. Deletions cut 1 base from V and 6 bases from J, with 13 bases between. Looked up from germline, CDR1 is SGHTA and CDR2 is FQGNSA.

The chain recombines TRBV6-2 or TRBV6-3 with TRBJ1-2, with a possible D match to TRBD1 (5 bases). Germline V gene data show CDR1 as MNHEY and CDR2 as SVGEGT. V was pared by 7 bases and J by 4 bases, with 16 bases between. The CDR3 length is 14 residues. CDR3 coding DNA: TGTGCCAGCACGACAGCCAGTCTTTCCTATGGCTACACCTTC. Protein product: CASTTASLSYGYTF.

Only a few counts were recorded for this clonotype. The chain has TRBV10-3 and TRBJ2-3, with unresolved D. Per the germline V gene, CDR1 is ENHRY and CDR2 is SYGVKD. Trimming stripped 2 bases from V and 7 bases from J, with 7 bases between. There are 12 residues in the CDR3. The CDR3 loop is CAISEGVNTQYF. CDR3 DNA: TGTGCCATCAGTGAGGGGGTCAATACGCAGTATTTT.

V and J are TRBV5-1 and TRBJ2-5; D remains unclear. The V end lost 0 bases, the J end lost 1 base, and 13 bases lay between the germline ends. Germline assignment: CDR1 SGHRS and CDR2 YFSETQ. The CDR3 extends over 16 amino acids. The CDR3 reads CASSLGLDESQETQYF. CDR3 bases: TGCGCCAGCAGCTTGGGATTGGACGAGAGCCAAGAGACCCAGTACTTC.

The chain couples TRBV20-1 to TRBJ2-3; 7 bases align to TRBD1. CDR1 is DFQATT and CDR2 is SNEGSKA in the germline V gene (reference sequence). J gave up 1 base and V 4 bases, and 8 bases lay outside the gene matches. This CDR3 has 15 amino acids. The chain's CDR3 is CSAMLQGYGTDTQYF. In DNA, the CDR3 is TGCAGTGCTATGCTACAGGGGTACGGCACAGATACGCAGTATTTT.

This chain links TRBV6-4 with TRBJ1-5; D is ambiguous. Between the trimmed V and J ends, which lost 2 bases and 9 bases, there was a span of 11 bases. The CDR3 runs to 13 residues. CDR1 is MRHNA, CDR2 SNTAGT, per germline. DNA of the CDR3: TGTGCCAGCAGTGACCCGCCAGGTGGGCCCCAGCATTTT. This translates into CASSDPPGGPQHF.

The rearrangement joins TRBV6-5 to TRBJ2-3; no definite D call. Germline V gene data show CDR1 as MNHEY and CDR2 as SVGAGI. The CDR3 is 13 amino acids. V shed 7 bases and J shed 1 base, with 9 bases lying between them. This CDR3 reads CASTLPGTDTQYF. The CDR3, as DNA: TGTGCCAGCACTCTGCCCGGCACAGATACGCAGTATTTT.

A word on this clonotype: The junction shows a germline mismatch at one end, possibly a read error. V usage is TRBV3-1 and J usage is TRBJ2-2, with a possible D match to TRBD2 (6 bases). The CDR3 runs 16 residues. The germline gives CDR1 LGHDT, CDR2 YNNKEL (reference sequence). The chain's CDR3 is CASSLEAGLNTGGLFF. The DNA of the CDR3 is TGTGCCAGCAGCCTTGAGGCAGGGTTGAACACCGGGGGGCTGTTTTTT.

V is TRBV12-3 or TRBV12-4 and J is TRBJ2-2, with D possibly matching TRBD1 (6 bases). V dropped 6 bases and J dropped 5 bases, with 13 bases sitting between them. This CDR3 is built from 14 residues. This CDR3 reads CASRQKQGTGELFF. CDR3 nucleotide sequence: TGTGCCAGCAGACAGAAACAGGGTACCGGGGAGCTGTTTTTT.

The rearrangement uses TRBV4-1 and TRBJ2-7, with D unclear. CDR1 and CDR2 from the germline V gene are MGHRA and YSYEKL. This CDR3 is 14 amino acids long. V gave up 0 bases and J gave up 7 bases, with 13 bases separating them. The CDR3 loop reads CASSQDPGAYEQYF. The CDR3 DNA reads TGCGCCAGCAGCCAAGATCCTGGAGCGTATGAGCAGTACTTC.

The chain couples TRBV10-3 to TRBJ2-1; 7 bases line up with TRBD1. This CDR3 has 14 amino acids. Germline V gene data show CDR1 as ENHRY and CDR2 as SYGVKD. Trimming removed 8 bases from V and 13 bases from J; junction bases left unmatched: 17. CDR3 loop: CAIRPGQDQETQFF. The CDR3 nucleotides read TGTGCCATCCGCCCCGGACAGGATCAAGAGACCCAGTTCTTC.

The chain has TRBV4-1 and TRBJ2-3; no reliable D call. This CDR3 is 13 amino acids long. Per germline, CDR1 MGHRA and CDR2 YSYEKL. V lost 3 bases and J 2 bases, leaving 6 bases between the germline ends. In DNA, the CDR3 is TGCGCCAGCAGCCAGGAAGACACAGATACGCAGTATTTT. Translation gives CASSQEDTDTQYF.